This TCR beta chain derives from a study of cytomegalovirus exposure and HLA in healthy donors. This clone was detected only once. The protocol was immunoSEQ multiplex PCR, while the TCRdb copy is restricted to in-frame clones and leaves out a portion. Of fewer than 250,000 clones in the sample, about 82% are singletons; the top ten hold over 1.3%. V was pared by 7 bases and J by 5 bases, with 10 bases of the junction left unmatched. The CDR3 is 15 residues long. CDR1 and CDR2 (germline): MGHDK, SYGVNS. The chain recombines TRBV25-1 with TRBJ2-1, with TRBD1 matching over 8 bases. This clonotype was sampled from a woman aged 18-30 years in good health and CMV-seronegative. What was sequenced was PBMCs. The CDR3 DNA is TGTGCCAGCACCAAACCCGGGACAGGTAACAATGAGCAGTTCTTC. This codes for CASTKPGTGNNEQFF.